The rows below give T cell receptor beta chains drawn from one sample of a study of sequential checkpoint blockade in melanoma. Assay: immunoSEQ multiplex PCR; the TCRdb copy retains only in-frame clones and omits some. The data contain just under 5,500 clones, less than 75% of them singletons. Sample: CD8+ T cells sorted from blood (inferred from file names), taken from a patient given nivolumab and ipilimumab in sequence. These TCRs come from a human donor with melanoma. Each CDR3 is given with its conserved first and last residue. D genes are given only for firm matches. Rows may omit the clone size; those that give it use once, few, many or a size class.

v_call	j_call	d_call	clone_size	cdr3_aa	cdr3_nt
TRBV19	TRBJ1-1	-	-	CASSIADTEAFF	TGTGCCAGTAGTATTGCGGACACTGAAGCTTTCTTT
TRBV4-1	TRBJ2-2	-	few	CASSQERGANTGELFF	TGCGCCAGCAGCCAAGAACGGGGGGCTAACACCGGGGAGCTGTTTTTT
TRBV9	TRBJ2-1	-	-	CASSPRGGGLNEQFF	TGTGCCAGCAGCCCTCGTGGGGGGGGCTTAAATGAGCAGTTCTTC
TRBV9	TRBJ2-7	TRBD2	-	CASSPGTSGRSEQYF	TGTGCCAGCAGTCCCGGGACTAGCGGGCGGAGCGAGCAGTACTTC
TRBV7-9	TRBJ2-5	TRBD2	-	CASSLTSGKETQYF	TGTGCCAGCAGCTTAACTAGCGGCAAAGAGACCCAGTACTTC
TRBV6-1	TRBJ1-1	-	-	CASSDIGGEAFF	TGTGCCAGCAGTGATATCGGGGGGGAAGCTTTCTTT
TRBV6-6	TRBJ1-1	TRBD1	-	CASSYGTGLEAFF	TGTGCCAGCAGTTACGGGACAGGGCTTGAAGCTTTCTTT
TRBV2	TRBJ1-1	TRBD1	-	CASSPGQLNTEAFF	TGTGCCAGCAGCCCGGGACAGCTGAACACTGAAGCTTTCTTT
TRBV7-3	TRBJ2-3	-	-	CASSLIGGASTDTQYF	TGTGCCAGCAGCTTAATTGGGGGGGCCTCCACAGATACGCAGTATTTT
TRBV5-8	TRBJ2-5	-	-	CASSLEVGGPETQYF	TGTGCCAGCAGCTTGGAAGTGGGGGGGCCGGAGACCCAGTACTTC
TRBV6-6	TRBJ2-7	-	once	CASSYSDSSYEQYF	TGTGCCAGCAGTTACTCGGACAGCTCCTACGAGCAGTACTTC
TRBV2	TRBJ2-3	TRBD2	-	CASRPGRGGSTDTQYF	TGTGCCAGCCGCCCAGGAAGGGGAGGGAGCACAGATACGCAGTATTTT
TRBV6-5	TRBJ2-7	TRBD1	-	CASSYSAGGSYEQYF	TGTGCCAGCAGTTACTCGGCAGGGGGCTCCTACGAGCAGTACTTC
TRBV4-1	TRBJ2-1	TRBD2	-	CASSQGRGGPYNEQFF	TGCGCCAGCAGCCAAGGGCGGGGGGGCCCCTACAATGAGCAGTTCTTC
TRBV30	TRBJ1-5	-	few	CAWTGTGHNQPQHF	TGTGCCTGGACCGGTACAGGGCACAATCAGCCCCAGCATTTT
TRBV11-2	TRBJ1-2	-	medium-sized	CASSLIGRDGYTF	TGTGCCAGCAGCCTAATCGGGAGGGATGGCTACACCTTC
TRBV7-9	TRBJ1-2	-	-	CASSTGQPRLYGYTF	TGTGCCAGCAGCACAGGACAGCCACGCCTCTATGGCTACACCTTC
TRBV4-3	TRBJ2-3	TRBD2	-	CASSQAGGPTDTQYF	TGCGCCAGCAGCCAAGCGGGGGGGCCGACAGATACGCAGTATTTT
TRBV5-4	TRBJ1-5	-	-	CASSLAPGDSNQPQHF	TGTGCCAGCAGCTTGGCCCCGGGAGATAGCAATCAGCCCCAGCATTTT
TRBV7-9	TRBJ2-7	-	-	CASSPDGAGAYEQYF	TGTGCCAGCAGCCCCGACGGGGCAGGGGCCTACGAGCAGTACTTC
TRBV7-6	TRBJ2-7	TRBD2	-	CASSLAAGGWYEQYF	TGTGCCAGCAGCTTAGCGGCGGGGGGGTGGTACGAGCAGTACTTC
TRBV9	TRBJ2-1	TRBD2	once	CASSVGGGGDNEQFF	TGTGCCAGCAGTGTCGGGGGGGGAGGTGACAATGAGCAGTTCTTC
TRBV28	TRBJ1-4	-	few	CASSPPRGKLFF	TGTGCCAGCAGTCCCCCACGGGGAAAACTGTTTTTT
TRBV7-2	TRBJ1-2	TRBD1	-	CASSLNRGHGYTF	TGTGCCAGCAGTCTGAACAGGGGGCATGGCTACACCTTC
TRBV9	TRBJ2-5	-	-	CASSDRDYQETQYF	TGTGCCAGCAGCGACCGGGACTACCAAGAGACCCAGTACTTC
TRBV5-6	TRBJ1-1	TRBD1	few	CASSFGDRGFSEAFF	TGTGCCAGCAGCTTTGGCGACAGGGGGTTCTCTGAAGCTTTCTTT
TRBV11-2	TRBJ2-7	-	-	CASSSFGRTSNYEQYF	TGTGCCAGCAGCTCCTTCGGGCGGACTTCGAACTACGAGCAGTACTTC
TRBV10-2	TRBJ1-2	-	-	CASSPHDMGEGYTF	TGCGCCAGCAGCCCCCACGACATGGGAGAGGGCTACACCTTC
TRBV11-2	TRBJ2-3	TRBD2	-	CASSTGTSGGSDTQYF	TGTGCCAGCAGCACCGGGACTAGCGGGGGTTCAGATACGCAGTATTTT
TRBV4-3	TRBJ2-7	-	-	CASSQDPVPFYEQYF	TGCGCCAGCAGCCAAGATCCAGTCCCCTTCTACGAGCAGTACTTC
TRBV2	TRBJ1-2	TRBD1	-	CASFAPGQGSYGYTF	TGTGCCAGCTTTGCACCGGGACAGGGCTCGTATGGCTACACCTTC
TRBV9	TRBJ2-4	-	-	CASSGFEGANIQYF	TGTGCCAGCAGCGGGTTTGAAGGGGCCAACATTCAGTACTTC
TRBV20-1	TRBJ1-1	-	-	CSAIEAFF	TGCAGTGCCATTGAAGCTTTCTTT